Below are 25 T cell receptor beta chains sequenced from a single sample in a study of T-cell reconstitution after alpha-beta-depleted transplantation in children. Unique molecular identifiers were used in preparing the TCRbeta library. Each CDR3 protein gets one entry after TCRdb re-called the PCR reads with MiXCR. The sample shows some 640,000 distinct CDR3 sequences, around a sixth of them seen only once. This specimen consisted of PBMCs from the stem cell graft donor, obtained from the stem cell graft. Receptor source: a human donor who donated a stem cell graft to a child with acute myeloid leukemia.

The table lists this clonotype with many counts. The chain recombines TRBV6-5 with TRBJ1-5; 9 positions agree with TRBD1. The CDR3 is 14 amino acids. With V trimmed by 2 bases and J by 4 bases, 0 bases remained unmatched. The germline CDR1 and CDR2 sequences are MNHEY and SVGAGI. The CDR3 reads CASSYGTGNQPQHF. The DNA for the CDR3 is TGTGCCAGCAGTTACGGGACAGGGAATCAGCCCCAGCATTTT.

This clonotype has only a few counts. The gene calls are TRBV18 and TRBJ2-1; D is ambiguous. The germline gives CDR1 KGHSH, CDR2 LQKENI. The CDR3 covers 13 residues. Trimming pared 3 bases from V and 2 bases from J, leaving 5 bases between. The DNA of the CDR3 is TGTGCCAGCTCACCCGATGCCTACAATGAGCAGTTCTTC. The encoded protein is CASSPDAYNEQFF.

CDR3: CSATPRSGGTPLQYF. The DNA for the CDR3 is TGCAGTGCTACCCCCAGGAGCGGGGGGACCCCCCTTCAGTACTTC. The chain combines TRBV20-1 with TRBJ2-4; the match to TRBD2 covers 9 bases. The CDR3 length is 15 residues. Germline-derived CDR1 and CDR2 are DFQATT and SNEGSKA (reference sequence). The V gene end was trimmed by 4 bases and the J gene end by 11 bases; junction bases not matched to a gene: 15.

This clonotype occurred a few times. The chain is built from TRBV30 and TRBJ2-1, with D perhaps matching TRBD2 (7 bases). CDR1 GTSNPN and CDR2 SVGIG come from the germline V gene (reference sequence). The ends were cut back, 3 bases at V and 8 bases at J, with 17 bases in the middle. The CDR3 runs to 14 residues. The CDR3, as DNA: TGTGCCTGGAGCTTGGGGAGGGGGGTCGATGAGCAGTTCTTC. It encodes CAWSLGRGVDEQFF.

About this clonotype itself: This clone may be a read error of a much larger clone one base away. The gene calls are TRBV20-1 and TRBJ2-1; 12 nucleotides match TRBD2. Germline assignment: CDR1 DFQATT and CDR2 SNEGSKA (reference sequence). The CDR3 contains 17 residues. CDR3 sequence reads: CSARDTSGGSSYNERFF. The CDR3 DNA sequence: TGCAGTGCTAGGGATACTAGCGGGGGGAGCTCCTACAATGAGCGGTTCTTC.

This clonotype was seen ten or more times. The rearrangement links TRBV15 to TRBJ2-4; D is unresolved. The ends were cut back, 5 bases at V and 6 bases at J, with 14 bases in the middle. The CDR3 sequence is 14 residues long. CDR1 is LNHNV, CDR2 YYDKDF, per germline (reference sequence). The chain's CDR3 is CATSSPGTLNIQYF. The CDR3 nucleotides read TGTGCCACCAGCTCGCCTGGAACCCTAAACATTCAGTACTTC.

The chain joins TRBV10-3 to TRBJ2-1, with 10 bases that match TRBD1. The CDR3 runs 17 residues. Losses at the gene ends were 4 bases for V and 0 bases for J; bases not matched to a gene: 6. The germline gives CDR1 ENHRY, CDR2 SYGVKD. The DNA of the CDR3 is TGTGCCATCAGTGCGGACAGGGGGTTGAGCTCCTACAATGAGCAGTTCTTC. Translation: CAISADRGLSSYNEQFF.

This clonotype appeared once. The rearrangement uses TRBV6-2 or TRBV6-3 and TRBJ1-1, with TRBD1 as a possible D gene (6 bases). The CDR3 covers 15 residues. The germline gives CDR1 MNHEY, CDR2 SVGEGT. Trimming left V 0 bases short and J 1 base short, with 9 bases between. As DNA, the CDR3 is TGTGCCAGCAGTTACTCGAAGGGGGGGAACACTGAAGCTTTCTTT. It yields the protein CASSYSKGGNTEAFF.

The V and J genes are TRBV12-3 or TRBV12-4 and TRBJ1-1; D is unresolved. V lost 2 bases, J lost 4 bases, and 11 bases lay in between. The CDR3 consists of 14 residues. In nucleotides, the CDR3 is TGTGCCAGCAGTTTACAGCGGGTGCGCACTGAAGCTTTCTTT. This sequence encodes CASSLQRVRTEAFF.

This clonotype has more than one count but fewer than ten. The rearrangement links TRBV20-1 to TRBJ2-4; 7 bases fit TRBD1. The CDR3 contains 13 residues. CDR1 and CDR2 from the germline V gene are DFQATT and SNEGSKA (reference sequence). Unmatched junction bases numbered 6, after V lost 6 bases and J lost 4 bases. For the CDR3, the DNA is TGCAGTGCCCCCCCAGGGGGTAAAAACATTCAGTACTTC. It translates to CSAPPGGKNIQYF.

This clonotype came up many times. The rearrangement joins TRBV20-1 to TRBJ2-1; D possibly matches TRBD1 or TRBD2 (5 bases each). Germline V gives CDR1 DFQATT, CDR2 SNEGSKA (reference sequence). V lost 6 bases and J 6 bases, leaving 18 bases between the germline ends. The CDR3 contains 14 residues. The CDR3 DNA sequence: TGCAGTGCCAGCTCCGGGACCGCCCGCAATGAGCAGTTCTTC. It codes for CSASSGTARNEQFF.

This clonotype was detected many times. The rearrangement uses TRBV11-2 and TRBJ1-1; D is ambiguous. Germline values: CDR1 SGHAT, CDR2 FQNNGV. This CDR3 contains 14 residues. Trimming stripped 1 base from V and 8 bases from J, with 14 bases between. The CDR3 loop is CASSLAEGAWEAFF. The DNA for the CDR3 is TGTGCCAGCAGCTTAGCGGAGGGCGCCTGGGAAGCTTTCTTT.

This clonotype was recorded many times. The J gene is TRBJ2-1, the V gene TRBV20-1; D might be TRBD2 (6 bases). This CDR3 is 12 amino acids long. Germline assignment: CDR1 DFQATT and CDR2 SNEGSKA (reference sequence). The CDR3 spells CSYGGAYNEQFF. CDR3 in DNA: TGCAGCTACGGGGGAGCCTACAATGAGCAGTTCTTC.

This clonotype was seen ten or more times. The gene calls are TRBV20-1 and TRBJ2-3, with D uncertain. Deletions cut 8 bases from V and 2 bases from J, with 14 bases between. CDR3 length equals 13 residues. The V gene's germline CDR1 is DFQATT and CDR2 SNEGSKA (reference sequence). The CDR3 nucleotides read TGCAGTCTGTCCGTGGGCCCCACAGATACGCAGTATTTT. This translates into CSLSVGPTDTQYF.

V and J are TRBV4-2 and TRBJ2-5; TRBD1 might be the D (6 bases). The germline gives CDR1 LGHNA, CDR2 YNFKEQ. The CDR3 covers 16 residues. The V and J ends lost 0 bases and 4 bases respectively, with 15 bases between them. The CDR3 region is CASSQDPQGRGETQYF. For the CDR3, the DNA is TGTGCCAGCAGCCAAGATCCCCAGGGCAGGGGAGAGACCCAGTACTTC.

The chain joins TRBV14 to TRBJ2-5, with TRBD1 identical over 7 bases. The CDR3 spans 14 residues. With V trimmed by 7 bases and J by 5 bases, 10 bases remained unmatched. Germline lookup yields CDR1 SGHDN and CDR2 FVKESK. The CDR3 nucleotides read TGTGCCAGCAAGGGACAGTCCTCTTTGGAGACCCAGTACTTC. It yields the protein CASKGQSSLETQYF.

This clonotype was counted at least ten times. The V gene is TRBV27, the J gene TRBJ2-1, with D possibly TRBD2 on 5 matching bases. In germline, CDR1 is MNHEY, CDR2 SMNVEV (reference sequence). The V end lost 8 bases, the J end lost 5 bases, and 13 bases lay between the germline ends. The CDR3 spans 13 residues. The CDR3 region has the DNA TGTGCCAGCGCGGACTGGGCCGACAATGAGCAGTTCTTC. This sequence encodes CASADWADNEQFF.

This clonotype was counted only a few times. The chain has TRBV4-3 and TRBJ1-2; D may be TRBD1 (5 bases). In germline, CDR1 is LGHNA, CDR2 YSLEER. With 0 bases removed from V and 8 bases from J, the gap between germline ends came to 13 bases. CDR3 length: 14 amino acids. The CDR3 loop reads CASSQDRGGGGYTF. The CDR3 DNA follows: TGCGCCAGCAGCCAAGATCGGGGGGGTGGAGGCTACACCTTC.

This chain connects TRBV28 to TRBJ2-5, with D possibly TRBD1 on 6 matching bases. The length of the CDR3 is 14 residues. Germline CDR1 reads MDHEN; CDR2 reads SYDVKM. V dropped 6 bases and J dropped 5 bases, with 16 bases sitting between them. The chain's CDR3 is CASSPGQRLETQYF. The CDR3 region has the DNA TGTGCCAGCAGCCCTGGACAGAGATTGGAGACCCAGTACTTC.

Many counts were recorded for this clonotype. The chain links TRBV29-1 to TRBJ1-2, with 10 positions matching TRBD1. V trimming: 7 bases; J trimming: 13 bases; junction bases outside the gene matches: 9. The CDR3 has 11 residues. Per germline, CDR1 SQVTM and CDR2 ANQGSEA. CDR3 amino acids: CSARDRGSGTF. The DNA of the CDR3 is TGCAGCGCCCGGGACAGGGGATCGGGCACCTTC. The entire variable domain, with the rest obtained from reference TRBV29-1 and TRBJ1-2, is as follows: SAVISQKPSRDICQRGTSLTIQCQVDSQVTMMFWYRQQPGQSLTLIATANQGSEATYESGFVIDKFPISRPNLTFSTLTVSNMSPEDSSIYLCSARDRGSGTFGSGTRLTVV.

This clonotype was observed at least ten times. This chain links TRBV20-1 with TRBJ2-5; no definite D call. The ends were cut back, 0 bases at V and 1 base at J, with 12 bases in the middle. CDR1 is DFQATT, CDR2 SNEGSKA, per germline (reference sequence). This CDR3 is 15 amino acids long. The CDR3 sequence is CSARDYGQSQETQYF. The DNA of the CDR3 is TGCAGTGCTAGAGATTATGGGCAGAGCCAAGAGACCCAGTACTTC.

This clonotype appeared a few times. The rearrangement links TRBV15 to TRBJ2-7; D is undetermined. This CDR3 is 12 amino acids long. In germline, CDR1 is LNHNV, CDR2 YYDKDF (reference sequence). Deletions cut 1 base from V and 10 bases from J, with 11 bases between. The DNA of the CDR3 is TGTGCCACCAGCAGAGGTGAAGGGATTCAGTACTTC. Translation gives CATSRGEGIQYF.

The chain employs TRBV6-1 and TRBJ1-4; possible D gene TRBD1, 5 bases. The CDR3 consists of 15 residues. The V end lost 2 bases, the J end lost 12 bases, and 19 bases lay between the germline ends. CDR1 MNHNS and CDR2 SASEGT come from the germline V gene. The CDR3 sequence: CASSESRQGIVELFF. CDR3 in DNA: TGTGCCAGCAGTGAATCCCGCCAGGGTATAGTGGAACTGTTTTTT.

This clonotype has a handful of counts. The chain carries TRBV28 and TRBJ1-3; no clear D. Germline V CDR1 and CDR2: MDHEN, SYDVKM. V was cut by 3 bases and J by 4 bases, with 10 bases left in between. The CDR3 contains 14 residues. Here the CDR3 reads CASSFAGYGNTIYF. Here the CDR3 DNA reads TGTGCCAGCAGTTTCGCGGGATACGGAAACACCATATATTTT.

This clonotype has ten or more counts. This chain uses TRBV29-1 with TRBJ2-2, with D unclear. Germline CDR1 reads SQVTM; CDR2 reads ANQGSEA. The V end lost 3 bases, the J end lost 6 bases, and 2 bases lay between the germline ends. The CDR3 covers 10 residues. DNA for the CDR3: TGCAGCGTTGATGCCGGGGAGCTGTTTTTT. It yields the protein CSVDAGELFF.